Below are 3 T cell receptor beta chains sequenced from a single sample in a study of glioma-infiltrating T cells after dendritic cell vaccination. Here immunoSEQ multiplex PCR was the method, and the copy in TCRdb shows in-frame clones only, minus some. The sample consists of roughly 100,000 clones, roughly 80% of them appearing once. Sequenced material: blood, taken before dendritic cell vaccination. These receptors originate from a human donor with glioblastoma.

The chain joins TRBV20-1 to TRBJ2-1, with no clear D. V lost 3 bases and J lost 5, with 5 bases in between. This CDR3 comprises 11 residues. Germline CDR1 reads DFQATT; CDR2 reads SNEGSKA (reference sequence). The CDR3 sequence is CSASNNNEQFF. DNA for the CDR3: TGCAGTGCTAGTAATAACAATGAGCAGTTCTTC.

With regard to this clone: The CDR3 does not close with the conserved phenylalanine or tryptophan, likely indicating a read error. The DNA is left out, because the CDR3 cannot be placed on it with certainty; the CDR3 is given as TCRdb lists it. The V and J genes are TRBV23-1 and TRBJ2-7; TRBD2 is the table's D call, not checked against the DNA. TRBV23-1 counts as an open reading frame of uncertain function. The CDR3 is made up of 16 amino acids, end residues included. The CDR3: CASSQPLNPWAADLRG.

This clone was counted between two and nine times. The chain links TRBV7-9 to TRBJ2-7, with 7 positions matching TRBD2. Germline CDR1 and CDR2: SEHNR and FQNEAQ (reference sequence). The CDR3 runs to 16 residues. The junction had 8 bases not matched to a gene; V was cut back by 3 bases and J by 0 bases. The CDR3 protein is CASSFGASGGSYEQYF. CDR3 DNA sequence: TGTGCCAGCAGCTTTGGTGCTAGCGGCGGCTCCTACGAGCAGTACTTC.